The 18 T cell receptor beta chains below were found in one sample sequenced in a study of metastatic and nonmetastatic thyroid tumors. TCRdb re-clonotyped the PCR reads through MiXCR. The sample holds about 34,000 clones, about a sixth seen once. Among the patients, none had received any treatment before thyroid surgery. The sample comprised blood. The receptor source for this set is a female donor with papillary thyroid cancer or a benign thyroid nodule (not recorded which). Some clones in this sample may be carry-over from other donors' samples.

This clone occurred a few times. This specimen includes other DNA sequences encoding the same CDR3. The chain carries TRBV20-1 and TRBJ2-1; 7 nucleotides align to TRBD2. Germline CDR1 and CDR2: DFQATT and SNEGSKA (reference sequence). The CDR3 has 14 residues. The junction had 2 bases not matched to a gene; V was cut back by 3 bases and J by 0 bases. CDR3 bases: TGCAGTGCTAGGGGCGGGAGCTCCTACAATGAGCAGTTCTTC. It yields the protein CSARGGSSYNEQFF.

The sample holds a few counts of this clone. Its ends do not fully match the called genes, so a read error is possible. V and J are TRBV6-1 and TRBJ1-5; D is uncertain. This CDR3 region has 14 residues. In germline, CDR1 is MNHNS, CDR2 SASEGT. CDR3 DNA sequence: TGTGCCAGCAGGGACTTACATGGTAGTCAGCCCCATCATTTT. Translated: CASRDLHGSQPHHF.

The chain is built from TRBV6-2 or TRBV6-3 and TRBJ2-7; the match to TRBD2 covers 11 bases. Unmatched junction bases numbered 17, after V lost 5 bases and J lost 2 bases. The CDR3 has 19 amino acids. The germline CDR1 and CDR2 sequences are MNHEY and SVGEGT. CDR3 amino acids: CASSPLAGGSQSHAYEQYF. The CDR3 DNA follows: TGTGCCAGCAGTCCCCTAGCGGGAGGATCCCAATCCCACGCCTACGAGCAGTACTTC.

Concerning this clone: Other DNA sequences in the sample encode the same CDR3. CDR3 protein: CASSARTSGRGGEQYF. In DNA, the CDR3 is TGTGCCAGCAGTGCTAGGACTAGCGGGAGAGGTGGTGAGCAGTACTTC. The gene calls are TRBV6-1 and TRBJ2-7, with 13 bases that match TRBD2. The germline V gene encodes CDR1 MNHNS and CDR2 SASEGT. V shed 4 bases, J shed 7 bases, and the junction held 10 bases outside the gene matches. The CDR3 sequence is 16 residues long.

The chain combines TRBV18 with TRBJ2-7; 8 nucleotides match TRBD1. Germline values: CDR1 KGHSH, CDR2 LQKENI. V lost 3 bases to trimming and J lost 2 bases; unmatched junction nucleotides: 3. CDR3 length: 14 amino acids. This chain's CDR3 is CASSPPQGAYEQYF. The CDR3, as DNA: TGTGCCAGCTCACCTCCACAGGGGGCCTACGAGCAGTACTTC.

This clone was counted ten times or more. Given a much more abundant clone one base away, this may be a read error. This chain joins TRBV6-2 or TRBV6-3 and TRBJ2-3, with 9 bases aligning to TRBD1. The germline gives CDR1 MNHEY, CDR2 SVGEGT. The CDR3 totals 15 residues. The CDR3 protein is CASSPTGGGSDTQYF. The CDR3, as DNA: TGTGCCAGCAGTCCGACAGGGGGTGGGTCAGACACGCAGTATTTT.

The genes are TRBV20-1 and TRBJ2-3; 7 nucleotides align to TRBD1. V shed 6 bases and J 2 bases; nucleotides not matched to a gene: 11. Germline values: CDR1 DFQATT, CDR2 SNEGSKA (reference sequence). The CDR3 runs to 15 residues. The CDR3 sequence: CSATGQWMITDTQYF. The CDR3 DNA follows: TGCAGTGCAACGGGACAGTGGATGATCACAGATACGCAGTATTTT.

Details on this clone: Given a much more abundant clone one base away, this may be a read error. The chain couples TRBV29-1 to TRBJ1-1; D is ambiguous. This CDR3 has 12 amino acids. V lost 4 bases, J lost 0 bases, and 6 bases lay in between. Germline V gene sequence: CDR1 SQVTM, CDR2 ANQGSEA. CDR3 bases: TGCAGCGTTGTTCTGATGAACACTGAAGCTTTCTTT. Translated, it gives CSVVLMNTEAFF.

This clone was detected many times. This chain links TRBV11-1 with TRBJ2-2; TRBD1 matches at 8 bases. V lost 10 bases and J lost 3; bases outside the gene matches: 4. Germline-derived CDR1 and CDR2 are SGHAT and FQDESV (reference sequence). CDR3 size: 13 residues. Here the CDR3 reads CATGQGYTGELFF. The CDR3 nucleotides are TGTGCCACCGGACAGGGTTACACCGGGGAGCTGTTTTTT.

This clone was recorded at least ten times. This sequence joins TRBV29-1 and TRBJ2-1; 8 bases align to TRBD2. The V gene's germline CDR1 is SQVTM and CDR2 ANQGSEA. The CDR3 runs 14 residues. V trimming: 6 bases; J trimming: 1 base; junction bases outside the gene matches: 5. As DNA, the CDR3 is TGCAGCGTGTTAGCGGGAAGGTCCTACAATGAGCAGTTCTTC. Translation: CSVLAGRSYNEQFF.

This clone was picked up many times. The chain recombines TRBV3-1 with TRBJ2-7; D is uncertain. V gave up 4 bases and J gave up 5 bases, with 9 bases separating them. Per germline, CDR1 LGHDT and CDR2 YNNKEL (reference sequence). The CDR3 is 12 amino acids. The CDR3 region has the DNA TGTGCCAGCAGCCGGGTTTCCCACGAGCAGTACTTC. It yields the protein CASSRVSHEQYF.

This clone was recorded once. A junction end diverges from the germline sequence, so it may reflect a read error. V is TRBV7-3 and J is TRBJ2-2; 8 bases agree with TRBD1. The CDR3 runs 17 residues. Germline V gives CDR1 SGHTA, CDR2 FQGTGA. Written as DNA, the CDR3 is TGTGCCAGCAGCTCTACGGTACAGGGGGTTAGGACCGGGGATCTGTTTTTT. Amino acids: CASSSTVQGVRTGDLFF. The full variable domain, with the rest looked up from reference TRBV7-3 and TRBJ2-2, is GAGVSQTPSNKVTEKGKYVELRCDPISGHTALYWYRQSLGQGPEFLIYFQGTGAADDSGLPNDRFFAVRPEGSVSTLKIQRTERGDSAVYLCASSSTVQGVRTGDLFFGEGSRLTVL.

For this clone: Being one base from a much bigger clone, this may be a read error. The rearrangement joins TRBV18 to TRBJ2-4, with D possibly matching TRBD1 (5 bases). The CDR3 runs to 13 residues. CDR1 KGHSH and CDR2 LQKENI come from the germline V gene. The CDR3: CASSRSGLDIEYF. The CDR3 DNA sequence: TGTGCCAGCTCCCGCTCAGGGCTGGACATTGAGTACTTC.

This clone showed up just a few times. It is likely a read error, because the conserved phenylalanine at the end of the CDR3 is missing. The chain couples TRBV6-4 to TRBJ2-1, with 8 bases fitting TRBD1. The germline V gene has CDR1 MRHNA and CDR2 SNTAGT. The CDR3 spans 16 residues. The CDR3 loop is CASSYKQGEDYNGQFL. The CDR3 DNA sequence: TGTGCCAGCAGTTACAAACAGGGGGAGGACTACAATGGGCAGTTCCTC.

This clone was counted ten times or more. Here the CDR3 reads CASSEYPGYGYTF. The CDR3 coding sequence is TGTGCCAGCAGTGAATATCCGGGCTATGGCTACACCTTC. The chain carries TRBV2 and TRBJ1-2; no clear D gene. V was shortened by 2 bases and J by 4 bases, with 8 bases between the two germline ends. The CDR3 runs 13 residues. In germline, CDR1 is SNHLY, CDR2 FYNNEI.

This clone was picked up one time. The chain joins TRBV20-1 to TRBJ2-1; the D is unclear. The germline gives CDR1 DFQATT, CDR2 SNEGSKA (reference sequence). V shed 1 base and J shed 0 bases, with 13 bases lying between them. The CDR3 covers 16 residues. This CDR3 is CSARGWADLSYNEQFF. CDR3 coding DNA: TGCAGTGCTAGAGGATGGGCGGACCTCTCCTACAATGAGCAGTTCTTC.

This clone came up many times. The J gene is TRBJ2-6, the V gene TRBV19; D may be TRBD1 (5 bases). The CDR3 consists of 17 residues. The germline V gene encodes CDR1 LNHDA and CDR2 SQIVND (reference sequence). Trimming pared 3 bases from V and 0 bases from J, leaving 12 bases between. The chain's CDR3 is CASSIFTGYSGANVLTF. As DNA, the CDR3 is TGTGCCAGTAGTATCTTTACAGGCTACTCTGGGGCCAACGTCCTGACTTTC. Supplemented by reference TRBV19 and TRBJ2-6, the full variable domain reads DGGITQSPKYLFRKEGQNVTLSCEQNLNHDAMYWYRQDPGQGLRLIYYSQIVNDFQKGDIAEGYSVSREKKESFPLTVTSAQKNPTAFYLCASSIFTGYSGANVLTFGAGSRLTVL.

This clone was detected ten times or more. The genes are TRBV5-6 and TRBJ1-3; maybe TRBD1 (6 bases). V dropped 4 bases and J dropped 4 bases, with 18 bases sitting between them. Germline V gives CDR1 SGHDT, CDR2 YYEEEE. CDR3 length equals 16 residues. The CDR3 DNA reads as TGTGCCAGCAGCCCCCTGGGGGGCGCTACGGGAAACACCATATATTTT. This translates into CASSPLGGATGNTIYF.